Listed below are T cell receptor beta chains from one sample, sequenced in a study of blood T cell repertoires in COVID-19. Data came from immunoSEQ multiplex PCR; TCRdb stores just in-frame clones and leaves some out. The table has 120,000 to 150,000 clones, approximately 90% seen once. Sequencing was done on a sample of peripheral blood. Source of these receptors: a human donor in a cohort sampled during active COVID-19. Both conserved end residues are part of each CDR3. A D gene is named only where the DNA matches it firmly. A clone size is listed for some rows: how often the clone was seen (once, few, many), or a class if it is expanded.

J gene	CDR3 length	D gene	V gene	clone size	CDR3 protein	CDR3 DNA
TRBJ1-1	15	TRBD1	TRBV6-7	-	CASSRQGRGNTEAFF	TGTGCCAGCAGTCGACAGGGTAGGGGGAACACTGAAGCTTTCTTT
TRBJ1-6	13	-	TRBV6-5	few	CASSYGSNSPLHF	TGTGCCAGCAGTTATGGGAGTAATTCACCCCTCCACTTT
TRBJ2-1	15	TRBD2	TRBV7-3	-	CASSGSGGGYNEQFF	TGTGCCAGCAGCGGGAGCGGGGGCGGTTACAATGAGCAGTTCTTC
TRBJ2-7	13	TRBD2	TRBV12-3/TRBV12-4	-	CASSFAGGVEQYF	TGTGCCAGCAGTTTTGCGGGGGGAGTCGAGCAGTACTTC
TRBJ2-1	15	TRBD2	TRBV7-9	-	CASSQPGLVSREQFF	TGTGCCAGCAGCCAACCGGGACTAGTCTCGCGTGAGCAGTTCTTC
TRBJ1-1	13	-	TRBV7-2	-	CASSSRRSTEAFF	TGTGCCAGCAGCTCGAGGAGGTCCACTGAAGCTTTCTTT
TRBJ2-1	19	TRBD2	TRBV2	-	CASNEAGLAGSKSYNEQFF	TGTGCCAGCAACGAGGCGGGACTAGCGGGGTCAAAGTCCTACAATGAGCAGTTCTTC
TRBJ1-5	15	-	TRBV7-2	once	CASSGGLVHNQPQHF	TGTGCCAGCAGTGGGGGCCTCGTCCACAATCAGCCCCAGCATTTT
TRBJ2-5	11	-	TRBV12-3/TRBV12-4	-	CASSFEETQYF	TGTGCCAGCAGTTTCGAAGAGACCCAGTACTTC
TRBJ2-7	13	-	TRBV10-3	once	CAISATDSYEQYF	TGTGCCATCAGTGCGACAGATTCCTACGAGCAGTACTTC
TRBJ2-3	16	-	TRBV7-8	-	CASSLAGGGLTDTQYF	TGTGCCAGCAGCTTAGCGGGCGGGGGCCTCACAGATACGCAGTATTTT
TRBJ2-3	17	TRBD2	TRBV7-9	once	CASSPLAGGRGGDTQYF	TGTGCCAGCAGCCCACTCGCGGGGGGCCGTGGCGGAGATACGCAGTATTTT
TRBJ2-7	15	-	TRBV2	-	CASSDFTGTRDEQYF	TGTGCCAGCAGTGATTTCACAGGGACCCGGGACGAGCAGTACTTC
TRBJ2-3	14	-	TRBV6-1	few	CASSDSGSTDTQYF	TGTGCCAGCAGTGACAGCGGATCCACAGATACGCAGTATTTT
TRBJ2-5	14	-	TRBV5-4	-	CASSPQAGEETQYF	TGTGCCAGCAGCCCGCAGGCAGGGGAAGAGACCCAGTACTTC
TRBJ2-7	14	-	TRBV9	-	CASSVAEFGYEQYF	TGTGCCAGCAGCGTAGCTGAATTCGGGTACGAGCAGTACTTC
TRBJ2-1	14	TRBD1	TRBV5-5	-	CASSDRGHVNEQFF	TGTGCCAGCAGCGACAGGGGTCATGTCAATGAGCAGTTCTTC
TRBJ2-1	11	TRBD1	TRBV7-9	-	CASSLGTGSFF	TGTGCCAGCAGCTTAGGGACAGGGAGCTTCTTC
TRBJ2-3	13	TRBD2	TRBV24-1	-	CAIIGGGLYTQYF	TGTGCCATTATCGGGGGGGGCCTATATACGCAGTATTTT
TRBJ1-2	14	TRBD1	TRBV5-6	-	CASSFDDRGHGYTF	TGTGCCAGCAGCTTTGACGACAGGGGGCACGGCTACACCTTC
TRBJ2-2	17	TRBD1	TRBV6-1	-	CASSDRLTGGKTGELFF	TGTGCCAGCAGTGATCGGCTCACAGGGGGAAAAACCGGGGAGCTGTTTTTT
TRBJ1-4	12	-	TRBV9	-	CARQGPNEKLFF	TGTGCCAGACAGGGACCTAATGAAAAACTGTTTTTT
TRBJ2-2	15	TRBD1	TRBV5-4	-	CASSQGQGYTGELFF	TGTGCCAGCAGCCAAGGACAGGGTTACACCGGGGAGCTGTTTTTT
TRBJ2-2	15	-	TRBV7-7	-	CASSFRLADTGELFF	TGTGCCAGCAGCTTTAGGTTAGCGGACACCGGGGAGCTGTTTTTT
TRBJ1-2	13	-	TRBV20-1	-	CSASLGHGYGYTF	TGCAGTGCTAGTTTGGGGCACGGCTATGGCTACACCTTC
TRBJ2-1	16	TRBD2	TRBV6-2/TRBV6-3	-	CASSYGAGGSYNEQFF	TGTGCCAGCAGTTACGGGGCGGGGGGCTCCTACAATGAGCAGTTCTTC
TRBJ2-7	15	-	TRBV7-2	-	CASSLGGAYSYEQYF	TGTGCCAGCAGCTTAGGTGGAGCCTACTCCTACGAGCAGTACTTC
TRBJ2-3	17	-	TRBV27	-	CASSLSRRGGSTDTQYF	TGTGCCAGCAGTTTATCCCGACGGGGAGGCAGCACAGATACGCAGTATTTT
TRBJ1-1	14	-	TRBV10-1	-	CASSDGGPNTEAFF	TGCGCCAGCAGTGATGGGGGCCCGAACACTGAAGCTTTCTTT
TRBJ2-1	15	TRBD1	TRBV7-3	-	CASSLQGASYNEQFF	TGTGCCAGCAGCCTACAGGGGGCTTCCTACAATGAGCAGTTCTTC
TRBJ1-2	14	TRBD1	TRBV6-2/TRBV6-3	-	CASSYLDREYGYTF	TGTGCCAGCAGTTACCTGGACAGGGAATATGGCTACACCTTC
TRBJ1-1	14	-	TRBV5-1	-	CASSSLSVNTEAFF	TGCGCCAGCAGCTCCCTTTCCGTGAACACTGAAGCTTTCTTT
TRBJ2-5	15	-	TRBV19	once	CASSITSPGAETQYF	TGTGCCAGTAGTATCACTAGCCCGGGAGCAGAGACCCAGTACTTC
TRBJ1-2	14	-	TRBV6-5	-	CASSSLSDPGGYTF	TGTGCCAGCAGTTCCCTGAGTGACCCCGGGGGCTACACCTTC
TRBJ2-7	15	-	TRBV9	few	CASSPHAGQELEQYF	TGTGCCAGCAGCCCCCACGCGGGCCAAGAGTTAGAGCAGTACTTC
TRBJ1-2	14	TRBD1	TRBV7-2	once	CASSQPQGPYGYTF	TGTGCCAGCAGCCAGCCACAGGGGCCCTATGGCTACACCTTC